Listed below are T cell receptor beta chains from one sample, sequenced in a study of T-cell memory formation after mild COVID-19. TCRdb reprocessed the 5' RACE reads via MiXCR and lists one record per CDR3 protein. Of more than 250,000 distinct CDR3 sequences listed, 16% are singletons. The sample consisted of PBMCs or a T cell subset sorted from them (not recorded which). These receptors were obtained from a man aged 18-30 years who had mild COVID-19 (a few samples of this study predate the infection). Cell type and time point are not known. Each CDR3 is given with its conserved first and last residue. A D gene is named only where the DNA matches it firmly. Some rows have no size entry. The others give once, few or many, or a class for an expanded clone.

DNA: TGCGCCAGCAGCCAAGAGAACATGAACACTGAAGCTTTCTTT
CDR3: CASSQENMNTEAFF
length: 14
D: NA
V: TRBV4-3
size: NA
J: TRBJ1-1

DNA: TGTGCCAGCAGCGTAGGGGTAGGGGCTAACTATGGCTACACCTTC
CDR3: CASSVGVGANYGYTF
length: 15
D: NA
V: TRBV9
size: NA
J: TRBJ1-2

DNA: TGCGCCAGCAGCTCCCGGGGTGAAGAGACCCAGTACTTC
CDR3: CASSSRGEETQYF
length: 13
D: NA
V: TRBV4-3
size: NA
J: TRBJ2-5

DNA: TGTGCCAGCAGTTTGGGGGGCGGGGGAGATACGCAGTATTTT
CDR3: CASSLGGGGDTQYF
length: 14
D: NA
V: TRBV12-3/TRBV12-4
size: NA
J: TRBJ2-3

DNA: TGTGCCAGCAGACAGGCAACTAATGAAAAACTGTTTTTT
CDR3: CASRQATNEKLFF
length: 13
D: NA
V: TRBV6-6
size: few
J: TRBJ1-4

DNA: TGTGCCAGCAGCCAAGAGCGGACGGTTAACTATGGCTACACCTTC
CDR3: CASSQERTVNYGYTF
length: 15
D: NA
V: TRBV4-2
size: NA
J: TRBJ1-2

DNA: TGCGCCAGCAGCCCCTCGACAGGACCCTACGAGCAGTACTTC
CDR3: CASSPSTGPYEQYF
length: 14
D: NA
V: TRBV5-1
size: few
J: TRBJ2-7

DNA: TGTGCCAGCAGTTTATCCCGGGTCTATGGCTACACCTTC
CDR3: CASSLSRVYGYTF
length: 13
D: NA
V: TRBV12-3/TRBV12-4
size: NA
J: TRBJ1-2

DNA: TGTGCCAGCAGCCCGCGTGCTAGCGGCTCCTACAATGAGCAGTTCTTC
CDR3: CASSPRASGSYNEQFF
length: 16
D: TRBD2
V: TRBV7-8
size: few
J: TRBJ2-1

DNA: TGCGCCAGCAGTCGGGGTGGGTGGGAGCAGTTCTTC
CDR3: CASSRGGWEQFF
length: 12
D: NA
V: TRBV4-1
size: NA
J: TRBJ2-1

DNA: TGTGCCAGCAGTGGCCGGGACAGGGCTGGAAACACCATATATTTT
CDR3: CASSGRDRAGNTIYF
length: 15
D: TRBD1
V: TRBV25-1
size: many
J: TRBJ1-3

DNA: TGCAGCGTTGGGGACAGGGGTTCAGGCGGGGAGCTGTTTTTT
CDR3: CSVGDRGSGGELFF
length: 14
D: TRBD1
V: TRBV29-1
size: few
J: TRBJ2-2

DNA: TGTGCCAGCCGAGGACAGGGATCCGAAAAACTGTTTTTT
CDR3: CASRGQGSEKLFF
length: 13
D: TRBD1
V: TRBV2
size: few
J: TRBJ1-4

DNA: TGTGCCAGCAGCTTTAGACAGCACTATGGCTACACCTTC
CDR3: CASSFRQHYGYTF
length: 13
D: NA
V: TRBV7-9
size: NA
J: TRBJ1-2

DNA: TGTGCCAGCAGCCCGGGAAGACCTGGGGAAAAACTGTTTTTT
CDR3: CASSPGRPGEKLFF
length: 14
D: NA
V: TRBV5-6
size: few
J: TRBJ1-4

DNA: TGTGCCAGCAGCCGTCCAAGACAGGGTGTGGAGACCCAGTACTTC
CDR3: CASSRPRQGVETQYF
length: 15
D: TRBD1
V: TRBV5-8
size: few
J: TRBJ2-5

DNA: TGTGCCAGCCAGCCCGGACAGTTCTACAGGGGTGGCTACACCTTC
CDR3: CASQPGQFYRGGYTF
length: 15
D: TRBD1
V: TRBV3-1
size: many
J: TRBJ1-2

DNA: TGTGCCAGCAGTGGTGCCCGCGGGCTCTACGAGCAGTACTTC
CDR3: CASSGARGLYEQYF
length: 14
D: NA
V: TRBV6-4
size: few
J: TRBJ2-7

DNA: TGTGCCAGCGGGCGGGATCTCACTGAAGCTTTCTTT
CDR3: CASGRDLTEAFF
length: 12
D: NA
V: TRBV7-9
size: few
J: TRBJ1-1

DNA: TGTGCCAGCAGCCAAGTGACCGGAGAGAACTCGGGTGAGCAGTTCTTC
CDR3: CASSQVTGENSGEQFF
length: 16
D: NA
V: TRBV3-1
size: many
J: TRBJ2-1

DNA: TGCAGTGCTAGAGTGGGGACTAGCGGGTACGAGCAGTACTTC
CDR3: CSARVGTSGYEQYF
length: 14
D: TRBD2
V: TRBV20-1
size: NA
J: TRBJ2-7

DNA: TGTGCCAGCAGTTACTCGACGGGATACACTGAAGCTTTCTTT
CDR3: CASSYSTGYTEAFF
length: 14
D: NA
V: TRBV6-2/TRBV6-3
size: NA
J: TRBJ1-1

DNA: TGTGCCAGCAGCCCTTACCGGGTTGGCTACACCTTC
CDR3: CASSPYRVGYTF
length: 12
D: NA
V: TRBV6-2/TRBV6-3
size: NA
J: TRBJ1-2

DNA: TGCGCCAGCAGCTCCCCCGGGATACAAGAGACCCAGTACTTC
CDR3: CASSSPGIQETQYF
length: 14
D: NA
V: TRBV5-1
size: NA
J: TRBJ2-5

DNA: TGCGCCAGCATGTACAGGGGTTGTGGGGAGAACACTGAAGCTTTCTTT
CDR3: CASMYRGCGENTEAFF
length: 16
D: TRBD1
V: TRBV23-1
size: NA
J: TRBJ1-1

DNA: TGCGCCAGCAGCTTGGACTCAGCCAAAAACATTCAGTACTTC
CDR3: CASSLDSAKNIQYF
length: 14
D: NA
V: TRBV5-1
size: many
J: TRBJ2-4

DNA: TGTGCCAGCAGCCTCGTGGGGCCAGAGACCCAGTACTTC
CDR3: CASSLVGPETQYF
length: 13
D: NA
V: TRBV7-9
size: few
J: TRBJ2-5

DNA: TGCGCCAGCAGCTCCCGGGGGTCTAGCACAGATACGCAGTATTTT
CDR3: CASSSRGSSTDTQYF
length: 15
D: NA
V: TRBV5-1
size: few
J: TRBJ2-3

DNA: TGTGCCATCAGTGAGGAGGGGCGGGGGTTCGCTAATGAGCAGTTCTTC
CDR3: CAISEEGRGFANEQFF
length: 16
D: TRBD2
V: TRBV10-3
size: few
J: TRBJ2-1

DNA: TGTGCCAGCAGCTTCAGGGGAGGGAACGAGCAGTACTTC
CDR3: CASSFRGGNEQYF
length: 13
D: NA
V: TRBV6-6
size: NA
J: TRBJ2-7

DNA: TGCAGCGTTGCGGCTGGGGCAACTAATGAAAAACTGTTTTTT
CDR3: CSVAAGATNEKLFF
length: 14
D: NA
V: TRBV29-1
size: NA
J: TRBJ1-4

DNA: TGTGCCAGCGGTACAGGGGGCAATGGCTACACCTTC
CDR3: CASGTGGNGYTF
length: 12
D: TRBD1
V: TRBV27
size: NA
J: TRBJ1-2

DNA: TGTGCCAGCAGTCGGACTAGCGGGGGGGCGAATACGCAGTATTTT
CDR3: CASSRTSGGANTQYF
length: 15
D: TRBD2
V: TRBV2
size: few
J: TRBJ2-3

DNA: TGTGCCACCAGCTCCAGAAGAAGATCTGGGGAAGAGACCCAGTACTTC
CDR3: CATSSRRRSGEETQYF
length: 16
D: NA
V: TRBV15
size: few
J: TRBJ2-5

DNA: TGTGCCAGCAGCTTGGCCCGGGGAGGTGAGCAGTTCTTC
CDR3: CASSLARGGEQFF
length: 13
D: NA
V: TRBV7-3
size: NA
J: TRBJ2-1

DNA: TGCGCCAGCAGAAGCTTGTCGGCCGGGGACAGCACAGATACGCAGTATTTT
CDR3: CASRSLSAGDSTDTQYF
length: 17
D: NA
V: TRBV5-1
size: NA
J: TRBJ2-3

DNA: TGTGCCAGCCGGGACACCTTCTCCTACGAGCAGTACTTC
CDR3: CASRDTFSYEQYF
length: 13
D: NA
V: TRBV6-2/TRBV6-3
size: NA
J: TRBJ2-7

DNA: TGCAGCGTCCCAGCAAGACCAGGCTCTGGGGCCAACGTCCTGACTTTC
CDR3: CSVPARPGSGANVLTF
length: 16
D: NA
V: TRBV29-1
size: NA
J: TRBJ2-6

DNA: TGTGCCAGCAGTGAAACGACTAGCGGGGGGGGTGAGCAGTTCTTC
CDR3: CASSETTSGGGEQFF
length: 15
D: TRBD2
V: TRBV2
size: NA
J: TRBJ2-1

DNA: TGCGCCAGCAGCTTGCAAGGACAGGGGCCCGGTGAGCAGTTCTTC
CDR3: CASSLQGQGPGEQFF
length: 15
D: TRBD1
V: TRBV5-1
size: many
J: TRBJ2-1

DNA: TGTGCCAGCAGCTTATTCCAATCGATGCGCGTCCAAGAGACCCAGTACTTC
CDR3: CASSLFQSMRVQETQYF
length: 17
D: NA
V: TRBV11-2
size: NA
J: TRBJ2-5

DNA: TGTGCCAGCAGGCGACATAGAAACGGGGGGTGGGAGACCCAGTACTTC
CDR3: CASRRHRNGGWETQYF
length: 16
D: TRBD2
V: TRBV6-1
size: NA
J: TRBJ2-5

DNA: TGTGCCAGCAGGAGGGACTCGGAGACCCAGTACTTC
CDR3: CASRRDSETQYF
length: 12
D: NA
V: TRBV6-2/TRBV6-3
size: few
J: TRBJ2-5

DNA: TGCGCCAGCAGCCAAGGGCACTATGGCTACACCTTC
CDR3: CASSQGHYGYTF
length: 12
D: NA
V: TRBV4-1
size: NA
J: TRBJ1-2

DNA: TGTGCCACCAGTGACCCCTTGACAGGGGTTGTCATTCAGTACTTC
CDR3: CATSDPLTGVVIQYF
length: 15
D: TRBD1
V: TRBV24-1
size: NA
J: TRBJ2-4

DNA: TGTGCCAGCAGCTTAGCAGGGCGGGATGGCTACACCTTC
CDR3: CASSLAGRDGYTF
length: 13
D: NA
V: TRBV7-8
size: few
J: TRBJ1-2

DNA: TGTGCCATCAGGGAAAGACAGGGGGTGGCCGGGGAGCTGTTTTTT
CDR3: CAIRERQGVAGELFF
length: 15
D: TRBD1
V: TRBV10-3
size: many
J: TRBJ2-2

DNA: TGTGCCAGCAGCGTAGCAGGGGGGGTTTACAATGAGCAGTTCTTC
CDR3: CASSVAGGVYNEQFF
length: 15
D: NA
V: TRBV9
size: NA
J: TRBJ2-1

DNA: TGTGCCAGCAGCCCCCAGTCTTACTCACCCCTCCACTTT
CDR3: CASSPQSYSPLHF
length: 13
D: NA
V: TRBV27
size: many
J: TRBJ1-6

DNA: TGTGCCAGCATACGTTTCCTTTCCTACGAGCAGTACTTC
CDR3: CASIRFLSYEQYF
length: 13
D: NA
V: TRBV6-4
size: NA
J: TRBJ2-7

DNA: TGCGCCAGCAGCCAAGAGAGTCCAGATACGCAGTATTTT
CDR3: CASSQESPDTQYF
length: 13
D: NA
V: TRBV4-1
size: many
J: TRBJ2-3

DNA: TGCAGTGCCATACGACGGGGCTTAGGTTACGCAGAGACCCAGTACTTC
CDR3: CSAIRRGLGYAETQYF
length: 16
D: NA
V: TRBV20-1
size: NA
J: TRBJ2-5

DNA: TGCAGTGCTAGAGATCTTGGGGGAGGGACTGAAGCTTTCTTT
CDR3: CSARDLGGGTEAFF
length: 14
D: NA
V: TRBV20-1
size: many
J: TRBJ1-1